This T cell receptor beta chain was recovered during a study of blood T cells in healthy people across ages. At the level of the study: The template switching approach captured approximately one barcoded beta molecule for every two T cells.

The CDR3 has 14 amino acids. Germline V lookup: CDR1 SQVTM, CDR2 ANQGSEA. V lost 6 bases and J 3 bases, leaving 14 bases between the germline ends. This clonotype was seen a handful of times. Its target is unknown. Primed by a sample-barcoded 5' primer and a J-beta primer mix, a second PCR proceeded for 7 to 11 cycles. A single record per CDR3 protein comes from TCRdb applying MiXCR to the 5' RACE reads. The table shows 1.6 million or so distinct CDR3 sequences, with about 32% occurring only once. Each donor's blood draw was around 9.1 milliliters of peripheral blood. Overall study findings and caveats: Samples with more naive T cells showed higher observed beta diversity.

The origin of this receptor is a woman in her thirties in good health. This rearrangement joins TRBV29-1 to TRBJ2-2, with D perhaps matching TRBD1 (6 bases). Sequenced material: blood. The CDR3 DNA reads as TGCAGCGTGGACAGAGAGGGTGACACCGGGGAGCTGTTTTTT. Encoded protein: CSVDREGDTGELFF.